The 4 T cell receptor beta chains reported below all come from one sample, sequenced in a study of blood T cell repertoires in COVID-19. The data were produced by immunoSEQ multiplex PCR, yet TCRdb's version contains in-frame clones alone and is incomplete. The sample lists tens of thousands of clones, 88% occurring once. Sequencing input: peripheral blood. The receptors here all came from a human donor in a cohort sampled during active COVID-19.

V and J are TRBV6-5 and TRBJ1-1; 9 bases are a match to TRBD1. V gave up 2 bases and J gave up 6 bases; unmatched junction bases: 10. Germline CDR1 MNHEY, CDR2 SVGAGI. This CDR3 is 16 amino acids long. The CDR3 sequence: CASSYDSGTGIAEAFF. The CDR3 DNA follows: TGTGCCAGCAGTTACGATTCCGGGACAGGGATTGCTGAAGCTTTCTTT.

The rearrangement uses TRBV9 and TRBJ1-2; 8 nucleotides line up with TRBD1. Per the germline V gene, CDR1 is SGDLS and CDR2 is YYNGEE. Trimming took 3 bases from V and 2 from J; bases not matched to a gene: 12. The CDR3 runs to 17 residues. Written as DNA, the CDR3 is TGTGCCAGCAGCGGAATTAAGGACAGGGCAGCAAACTATGGCTACACCTTC. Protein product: CASSGIKDRAANYGYTF. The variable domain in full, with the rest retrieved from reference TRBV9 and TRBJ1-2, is DSGVTQTPKHLITATGQRVTLRCSPRSGDLSVYWYQQSLDQGLQFLIQYYNGEERAKGNILERFSAQQFPDLHSELNLSSLELGDSALYFCASSGIKDRAANYGYTFGSGTRLTVV.

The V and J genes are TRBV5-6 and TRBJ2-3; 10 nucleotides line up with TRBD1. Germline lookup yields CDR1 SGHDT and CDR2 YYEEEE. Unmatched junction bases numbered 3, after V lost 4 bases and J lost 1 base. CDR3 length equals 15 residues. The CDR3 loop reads CASSDGTGGTDTQYF. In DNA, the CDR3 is TGTGCCAGCAGCGACGGGACAGGGGGCACAGATACGCAGTATTTT.

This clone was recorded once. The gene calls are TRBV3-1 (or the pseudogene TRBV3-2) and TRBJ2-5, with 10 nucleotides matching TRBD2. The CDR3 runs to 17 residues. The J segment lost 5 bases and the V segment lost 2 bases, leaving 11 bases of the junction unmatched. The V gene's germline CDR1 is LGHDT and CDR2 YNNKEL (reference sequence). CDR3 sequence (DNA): TGTGCCAGCAGCCAACCTAGCGGGGGCCCTCGGGGGGAGACCCAGTACTTC. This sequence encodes CASSQPSGGPRGETQYF.